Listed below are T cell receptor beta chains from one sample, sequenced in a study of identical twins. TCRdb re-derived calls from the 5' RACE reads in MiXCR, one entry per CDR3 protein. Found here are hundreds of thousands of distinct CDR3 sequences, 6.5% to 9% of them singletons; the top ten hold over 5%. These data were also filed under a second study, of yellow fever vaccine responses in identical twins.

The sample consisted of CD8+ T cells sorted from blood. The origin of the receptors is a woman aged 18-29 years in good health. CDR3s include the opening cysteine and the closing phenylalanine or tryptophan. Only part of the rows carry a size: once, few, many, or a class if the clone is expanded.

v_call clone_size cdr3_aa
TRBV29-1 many CSVEVPGSDREYNEQFF
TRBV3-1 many CASSGAGHQPYEQYF
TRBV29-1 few CSVISGRVHEQYF
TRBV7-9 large CSGGASYNEQFF
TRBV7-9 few CASSPQPEAFF
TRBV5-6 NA CASSLKTTAVETQYF
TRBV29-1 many CSVVGGTGDYNEQFF
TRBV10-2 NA CASSESPSGKSAIEETQYF
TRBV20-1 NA CCADATVRAPNTDTQYF
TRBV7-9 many CASSLETGYNEKLFF
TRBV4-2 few CASSQTTGLNEKLFF
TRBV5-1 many CASSLWVCGLRGHNEQFF
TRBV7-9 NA CASKGTGSTDTQYF
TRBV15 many CATSRDLVGPSTDTQYF
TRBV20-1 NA CSARGPQGRMNTEAFF
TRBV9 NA CASSVAGGAYYEQYF
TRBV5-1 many CASSRRFTDTQYF
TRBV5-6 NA CASSISVTGELFF
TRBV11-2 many CASSLFSRQETQYF
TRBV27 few CASSSGITQETQYF
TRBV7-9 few CASSGAGNDEQFF
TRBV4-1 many CASSPDRFLRTF
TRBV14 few CASSHGASGEQFF
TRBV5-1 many CASSPNTGELFF
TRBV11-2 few CASSLVGGVGTEAFF
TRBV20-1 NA CSATHRGGGRETQYF
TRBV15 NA CATADASYEQYF
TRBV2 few CASRSGLYNEQFF
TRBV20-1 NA CSADSQETQYF
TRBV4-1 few CASSQGEGEKLFF
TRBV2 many CASSDEGLETQYF
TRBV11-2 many CASSLYRRGTSGIGQYF
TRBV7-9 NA CASRTRATGNTEAFF
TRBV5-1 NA CASSLGQQQETQYF
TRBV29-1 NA CSVGLAESMNTEAFF
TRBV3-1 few CASSQGEMEFF
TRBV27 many CASSLYPPDRGGNQPQHF
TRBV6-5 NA CASSYYRASGSYNEQFF
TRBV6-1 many CASSTASGEGADTQYF
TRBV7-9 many CASSFSGVQGEAFF
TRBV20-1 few CSARPTGSGIFDSSYNEQFF
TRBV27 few CASSLSGDGKTQYF
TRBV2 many CASLLNRDRGNYEQYF
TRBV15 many CATSRDRGRNQPQHF
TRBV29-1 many CSVDSDHGSEQYF
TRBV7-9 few CASSSGTREQFF
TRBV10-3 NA CAIISERGSYEQYF
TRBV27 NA CASSTQGTSGRAGSYNEQFF
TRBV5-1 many CASSSFQLNTEAFF
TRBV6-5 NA CASSYGTGNTDTQYF
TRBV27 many CASSLDGRGTDTQYF
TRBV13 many CASSHGTSGINEQFF
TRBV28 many CASSFSLYGYTF
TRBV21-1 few CASSKEAGVAAGELFF
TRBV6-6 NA CASSDRVEETQYF
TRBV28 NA CASSLPYTDTQYF